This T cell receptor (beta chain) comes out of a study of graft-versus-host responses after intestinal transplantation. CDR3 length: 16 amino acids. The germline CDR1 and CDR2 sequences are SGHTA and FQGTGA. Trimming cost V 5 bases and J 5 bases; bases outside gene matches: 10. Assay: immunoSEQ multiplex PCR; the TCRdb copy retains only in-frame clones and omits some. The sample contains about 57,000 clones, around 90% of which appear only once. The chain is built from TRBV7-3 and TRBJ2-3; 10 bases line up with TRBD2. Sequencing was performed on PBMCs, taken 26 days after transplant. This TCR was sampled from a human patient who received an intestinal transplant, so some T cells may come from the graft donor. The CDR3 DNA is TGTGCCAGCAGCCAGGTTAGCGGGGGGCGGGTAGATACGCAGTATTTT. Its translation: CASSQVSGGRVDTQYF.